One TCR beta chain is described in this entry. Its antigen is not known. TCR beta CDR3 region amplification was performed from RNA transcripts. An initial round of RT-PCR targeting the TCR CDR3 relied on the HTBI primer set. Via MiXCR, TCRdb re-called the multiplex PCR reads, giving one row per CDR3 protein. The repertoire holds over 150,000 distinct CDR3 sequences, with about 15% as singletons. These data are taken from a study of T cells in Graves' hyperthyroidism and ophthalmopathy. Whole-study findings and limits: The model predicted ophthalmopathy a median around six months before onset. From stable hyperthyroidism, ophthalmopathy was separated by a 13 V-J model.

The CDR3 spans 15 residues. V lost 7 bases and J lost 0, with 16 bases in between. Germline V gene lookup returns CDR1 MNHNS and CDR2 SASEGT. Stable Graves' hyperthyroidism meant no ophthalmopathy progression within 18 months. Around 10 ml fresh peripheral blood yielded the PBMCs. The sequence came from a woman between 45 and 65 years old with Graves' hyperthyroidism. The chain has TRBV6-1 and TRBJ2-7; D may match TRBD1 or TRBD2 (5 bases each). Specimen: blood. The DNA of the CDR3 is TGTGCCAGCACTAAAGATGGGACCTACTCCTACGAGCAGTACTTC. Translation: CASTKDGTYSYEQYF.